The T cell receptor beta chain under discussion was sequenced for a study of cytomegalovirus exposure and HLA in healthy donors. On the study more broadly: A prior analysis found about 110 million unique TCR beta sequences from roughly 180 million T cells. In an early release, HLA-typed donors contributed 90 million or so unique TCR sequences. Whole-study results and caveats: Presence/absence analyses supposed approximately even sequencing depth among donors.

The PCR employed 60 Vbeta primers together with 13 Jbeta primers. The assay was immunoSEQ multiplex PCR, and TCRdb's table has in-frame clones only and misses some. Here the sample table reports around 210,000 clones. Germline CDR1 SEHNR, CDR2 FQNEAQ (reference sequence). This CDR3 has 15 amino acids. Trimming removed 4 bases from V and 2 bases from J; junction bases left unmatched: 4. As to this clone: The target antigen is unknown.

Nominally healthy donors provided the samples, though records likely missed some immune exposures. The sequencing sample was made of PBMCs. This chain joins TRBV7-9 and TRBJ2-7, with TRBD2 matching over 11 bases. The sequence derives from a woman aged 25-40 years in good health and CMV-seropositive. CDR3 bases: TGTGCCAGCAGCTCACTAGCGGGGGCTACCTACGAGCAGTACTTC. This translates into CASSSLAGATYEQYF.